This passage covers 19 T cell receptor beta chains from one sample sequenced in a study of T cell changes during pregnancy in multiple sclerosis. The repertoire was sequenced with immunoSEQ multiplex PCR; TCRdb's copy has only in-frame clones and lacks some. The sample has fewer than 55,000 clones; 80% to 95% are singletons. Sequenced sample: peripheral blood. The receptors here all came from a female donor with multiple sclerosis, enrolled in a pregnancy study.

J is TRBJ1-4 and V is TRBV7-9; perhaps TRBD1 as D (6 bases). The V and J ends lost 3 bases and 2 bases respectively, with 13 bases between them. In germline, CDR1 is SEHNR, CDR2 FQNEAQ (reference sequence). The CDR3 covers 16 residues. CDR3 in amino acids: CASSLSRGNTNEKLFF. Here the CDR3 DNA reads TGTGCCAGCAGCTTGAGCAGGGGAAACACTAATGAAAAACTGTTTTTT. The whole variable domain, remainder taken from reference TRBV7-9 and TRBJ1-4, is DTGVSQNPRHKITKRGQNVTFRCDPISEHNRLYWYRQTLGQGPEFLTYFQNEAQLEKSRLLSDRFSAERPKGSFSTLEIQRTEQGDSAMYLCASSLSRGNTNEKLFFGSGTQLSVL.

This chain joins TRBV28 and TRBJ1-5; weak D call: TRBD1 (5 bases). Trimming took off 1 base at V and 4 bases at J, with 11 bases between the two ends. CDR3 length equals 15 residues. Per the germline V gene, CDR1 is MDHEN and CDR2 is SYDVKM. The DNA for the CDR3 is TGTGCCAGCAGTTTATTGCCGGGACGGAATCAGCCCCAGCATTTT. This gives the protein CASSLLPGRNQPQHF.

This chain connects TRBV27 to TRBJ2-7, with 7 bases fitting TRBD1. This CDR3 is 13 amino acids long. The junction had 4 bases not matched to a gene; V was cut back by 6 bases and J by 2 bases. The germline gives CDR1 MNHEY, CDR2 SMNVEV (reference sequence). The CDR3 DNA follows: TGTGCCAGCAGCCACAGGGGTCCCTACGAGCAGTACTTC. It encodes CASSHRGPYEQYF.

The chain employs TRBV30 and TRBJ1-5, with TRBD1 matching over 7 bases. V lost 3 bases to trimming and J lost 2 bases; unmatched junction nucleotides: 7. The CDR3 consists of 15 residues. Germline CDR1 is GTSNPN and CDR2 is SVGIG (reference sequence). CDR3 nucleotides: TGTGCCTGGAGCCTACAGGGGTTGGGCAATCAGCCCCAGCATTTT. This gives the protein CAWSLQGLGNQPQHF.

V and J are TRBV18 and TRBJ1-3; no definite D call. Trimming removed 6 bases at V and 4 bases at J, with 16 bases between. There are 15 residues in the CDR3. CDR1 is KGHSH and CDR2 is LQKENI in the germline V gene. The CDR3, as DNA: TGTGCCAGCTCCCATTTGACGTCGGGGGGAAACACCATATATTTT. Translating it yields CASSHLTSGGNTIYF. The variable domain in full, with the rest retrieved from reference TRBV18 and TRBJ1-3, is NAGVMQNPRHLVRRRGQEARLRCSPMKGHSHVYWYRQLPEEGLKFMVYLQKENIIDESGMPKERFSAEFPKEGPSILRIQQVVRGDSAAYFCASSHLTSGGNTIYFGEGSWLTVV.

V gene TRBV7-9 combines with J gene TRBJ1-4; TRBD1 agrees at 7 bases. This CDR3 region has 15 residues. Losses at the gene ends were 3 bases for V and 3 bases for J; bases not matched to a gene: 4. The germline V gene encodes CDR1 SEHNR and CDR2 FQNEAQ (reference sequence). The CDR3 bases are TGTGCCAGCAGCTTCACAGGGGTTGCTAATGAAAAACTGTTTTTT. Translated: CASSFTGVANEKLFF.

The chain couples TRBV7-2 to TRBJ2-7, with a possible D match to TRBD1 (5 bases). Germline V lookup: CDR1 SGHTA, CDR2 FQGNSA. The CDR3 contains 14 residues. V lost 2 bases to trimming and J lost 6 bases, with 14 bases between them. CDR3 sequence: CASSLSIQVSEQYF. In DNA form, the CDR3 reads TGTGCCAGCAGCTTATCCATACAGGTTAGCGAGCAGTACTTC.

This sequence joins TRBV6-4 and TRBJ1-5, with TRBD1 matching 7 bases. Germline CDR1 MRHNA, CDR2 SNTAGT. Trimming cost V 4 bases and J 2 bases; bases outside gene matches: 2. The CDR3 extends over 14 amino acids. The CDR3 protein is CASSAQGGNQPQHF. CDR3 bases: TGTGCCAGCAGTGCCCAGGGGGGCAATCAGCCCCAGCATTTT.

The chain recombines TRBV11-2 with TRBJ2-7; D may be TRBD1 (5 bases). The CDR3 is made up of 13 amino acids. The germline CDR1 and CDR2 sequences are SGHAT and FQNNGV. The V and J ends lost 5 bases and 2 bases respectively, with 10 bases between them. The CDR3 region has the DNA TGTGCCAGCAGCGTCGACAGACCCTACGAGCAGTACTTC. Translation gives CASSVDRPYEQYF.

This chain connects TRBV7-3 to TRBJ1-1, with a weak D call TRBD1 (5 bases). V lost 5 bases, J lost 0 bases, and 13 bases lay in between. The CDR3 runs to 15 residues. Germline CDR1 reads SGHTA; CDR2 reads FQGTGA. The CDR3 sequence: CASSPGGSMNTEAFF. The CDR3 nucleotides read TGTGCCAGCAGCCCGGGGGGATCCATGAACACTGAAGCTTTCTTT.

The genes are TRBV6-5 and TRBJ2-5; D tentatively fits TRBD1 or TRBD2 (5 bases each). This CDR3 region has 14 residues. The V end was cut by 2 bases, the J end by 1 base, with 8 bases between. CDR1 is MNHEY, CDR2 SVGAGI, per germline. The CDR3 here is CASSYGTPQETQYF. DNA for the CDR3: TGTGCCAGCAGTTACGGGACCCCCCAAGAGACCCAGTACTTC.

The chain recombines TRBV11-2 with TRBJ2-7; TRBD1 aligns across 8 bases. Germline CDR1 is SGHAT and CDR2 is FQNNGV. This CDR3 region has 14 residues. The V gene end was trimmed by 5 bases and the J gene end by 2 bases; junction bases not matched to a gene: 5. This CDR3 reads CASSPDRGTYEQYF. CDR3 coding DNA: TGTGCCAGCAGCCCCGACAGGGGAACCTACGAGCAGTACTTC.

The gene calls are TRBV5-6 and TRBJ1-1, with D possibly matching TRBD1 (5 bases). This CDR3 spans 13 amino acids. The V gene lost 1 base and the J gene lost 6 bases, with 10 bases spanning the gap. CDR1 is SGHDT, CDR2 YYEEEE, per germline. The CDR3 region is CASSLQGVAEAFF. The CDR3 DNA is TGTGCCAGCAGCTTGCAAGGGGTGGCTGAAGCTTTCTTT.

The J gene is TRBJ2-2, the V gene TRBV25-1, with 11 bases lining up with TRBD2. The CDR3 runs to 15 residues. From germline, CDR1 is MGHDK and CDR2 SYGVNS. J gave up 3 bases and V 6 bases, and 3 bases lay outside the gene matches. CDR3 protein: CASRTSGTYTGELFF. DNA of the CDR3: TGTGCCAGCAGGACTAGCGGGACCTACACCGGGGAGCTGTTTTTT.

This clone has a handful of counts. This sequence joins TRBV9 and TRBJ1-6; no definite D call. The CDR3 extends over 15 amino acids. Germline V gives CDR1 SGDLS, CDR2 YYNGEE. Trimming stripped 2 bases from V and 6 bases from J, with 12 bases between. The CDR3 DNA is TGTGCCAGCAGCGTGGGCAGCTTTCCTAATTCACCCCTCCACTTT. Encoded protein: CASSVGSFPNSPLHF.

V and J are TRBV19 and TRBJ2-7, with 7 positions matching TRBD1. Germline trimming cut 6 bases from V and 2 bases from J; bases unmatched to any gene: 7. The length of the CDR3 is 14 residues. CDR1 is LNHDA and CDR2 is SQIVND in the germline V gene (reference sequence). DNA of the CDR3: TGTGCCAGTAGCCTGGACAGGAGACCCTACGAGCAGTACTTC. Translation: CASSLDRRPYEQYF.

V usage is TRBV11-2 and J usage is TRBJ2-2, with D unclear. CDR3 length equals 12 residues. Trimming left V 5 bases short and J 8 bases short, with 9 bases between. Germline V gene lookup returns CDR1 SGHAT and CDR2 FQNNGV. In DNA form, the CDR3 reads TGTGCCAGCAGCCATCGGGCAGGGGAGCTGTTTTTT. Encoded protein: CASSHRAGELFF.

CDR3 coding DNA: TGTGCCAGCAGCGCGACAGGGGCGAAAAACATTCAGTACTTC. This encodes CASSATGAKNIQYF. The chain is built from TRBV28 and TRBJ2-4; TRBD1 aligns across 8 bases. There are 14 residues in the CDR3. Germline assignment: CDR1 MDHEN and CDR2 SYDVKM. The V and J ends lost 6 bases and 4 bases, in that order; junction bases with no gene match: 5.

The chain's CDR3 is CASSNRRSGTNTGELFF. In DNA form, the CDR3 reads TGTGCCAGCAGTAATCGACGAAGCGGAACGAACACCGGGGAGCTGTTTTTT. This rearrangement joins TRBV5-4 to TRBJ2-2, with D possibly TRBD2 on 5 matching bases. CDR1 SGHNT and CDR2 YYREEE come from the germline V gene (reference sequence). The V and J ends lost 5 bases and 0 bases respectively, with 17 bases between them. The CDR3 consists of 17 residues.